This T cell receptor beta chain was observed in a study of cytotoxic CD8 clonotypes in ibrutinib-treated CLL. The wider study: Across the patients, approximately ten were relapsed/refractory, over 14 treatment-naive and 17 to 18 IGHV unmutated. Recorded responses included about 25 partial and 2 complete; following median roughly 70 months, roughly 15 stayed remitted and around 12 progressed.

Study findings and constraints: Private clonotypes, not public ones, expanded at ibrutinib response.

Libraries of TCR beta were made from roughly 1.8 micrograms of genomic DNA that came from cryopreserved PBMCs. Concerning this clone itself: Its target is unknown.

V dropped 0 bases and J dropped 4; count of bases not matched to a gene: 9. CDR3 length equals 17 residues. From germline, CDR1 is LGHNA and CDR2 YNFKEQ. Produced via immunoSEQ multiplex PCR; TCRdb's table is partial and in-frame only. This sample carries 150,000 or so clones, more than 75% of them seen once, and the ten largest clones take around 2%. This chain joins TRBV4-2 and TRBJ2-3; 8 bases line up with TRBD2. Here the sequenced sample was PBMCs, taken after 12 months of ibrutinib treatment. The source is a human donor with chronic lymphocytic leukemia. CDR3 loop: CASSQEWSGGMSDTQYF. The DNA of the CDR3 is TGTGCCAGCAGCCAAGAATGGTCGGGGGGGATGTCAGATACGCAGTATTTT.